These 20 T cell receptor beta chains came from one sample sequenced in a study of blood T cells in healthy people across ages. Through a sample-barcoded 5' primer and a J-beta primer mix, a second PCR was run for roughly 7 to 11 cycles. MiXCR was run by TCRdb on the 5' RACE reads, yielding one entry per CDR3 protein. The table has around 1.5 million distinct CDR3 sequences, roughly 40% seen once. Material for sequencing was blood. The receptors derive from a woman younger than 30 in good health.

CDR3 in amino acids: CSARRLGYEQYF. Here the CDR3 DNA reads TGCAGTGCTAGGCGTCTAGGCTACGAGCAGTACTTC. V is TRBV20-1 and J is TRBJ2-4; D remains ambiguous. The DNA matches TRBJ2-7 better at its end, which makes the J call doubtful. The germline CDR1 and CDR2 sequences are DFQATT and SNEGSKA (reference sequence). CDR3 length equals 12 residues.

This sequence joins TRBV7-9 and TRBJ2-1; D may be TRBD1 or TRBD2 (5 bases each). The V end lost 5 bases, the J end lost 1 base, and 9 bases lay between the germline ends. CDR3 length: 14 amino acids. Germline CDR1 and CDR2: SEHNR and FQNEAQ (reference sequence). CDR3 DNA sequence: TGTGCCAGCAGCCCTGAGGGGTCCTACAATGAGCAGTTCTTC. Its translation is CASSPEGSYNEQFF.

The V gene is TRBV15, the J gene TRBJ2-7; 8 nucleotides agree with TRBD1. V dropped 3 bases and J dropped 2; count of bases not matched to a gene: 6. The length of the CDR3 is 15 residues. Germline values: CDR1 LNHNV, CDR2 YYDKDF (reference sequence). CDR3: CATSSTGTGPYEQYF. The CDR3 coding sequence is TGTGCCACCAGCAGTACCGGGACAGGTCCCTACGAGCAGTACTTC.

This clonotype was observed at least ten times. J is TRBJ2-3 and V is TRBV7-2; D is possibly TRBD2 (5 bases). The CDR3 spans 15 residues. V lost 2 bases to trimming and J lost 2 bases, with 11 bases between them. CDR1 and CDR2 from the germline V gene are SGHTA and FQGNSA. The CDR3 is CASSLSERVTDTQYF. The CDR3 DNA sequence: TGTGCCAGCAGCTTATCCGAGAGGGTCACAGATACGCAGTATTTT. Full variable domain (rest looked up from reference TRBV7-2 and TRBJ2-3): GAGVSQSPSNKVTEKGKDVELRCDPISGHTALYWYRQSLGQGLEFLIYFQGNSAPDKSGLPSDRFSAERTGGSVSTLTIQRTQQEDSAVYLCASSLSERVTDTQYFGPGTRLTVL.

The gene calls are TRBV6-5 and TRBJ2-1; TRBD2 matches at 9 bases. This CDR3 has 14 residues. The V segment lost 3 bases and the J segment 9 bases; nucleotides outside the gene matches: 6. The germline V gene encodes CDR1 MNHEY and CDR2 SVGAGI. The CDR3 loop reads CASSYAGGQGEQFF. CDR3 DNA: TGTGCCAGCAGTTATGCGGGGGGGCAGGGTGAGCAGTTCTTC.

This clonotype was observed at least ten times. This chain uses TRBV29-1 with TRBJ2-3, with 7 positions matching TRBD1. Germline CDR1 reads SQVTM; CDR2 reads ANQGSEA. There are 14 residues in the CDR3. V lost 5 bases and J lost 2; bases outside the gene matches: 7. This chain's CDR3 is CSVTGTATTDTQYF. The CDR3 DNA reads as TGCAGCGTTACCGGGACAGCAACCACAGATACGCAGTATTTT.

The chain links TRBV12-3 or TRBV12-4 to TRBJ2-3; D possibly matches TRBD1 or TRBD2 (6 bases each). This CDR3 comprises 11 residues. The CDR3 DNA follows: TGTGCGGGGGGCATAATACATACGCAGTATTTT. Translation: CAGGIIHTQYF.

The genes are TRBV9 and TRBJ2-3; 8 nucleotides agree with TRBD1. The J segment lost 2 bases and the V segment lost 2 bases, leaving 7 bases of the junction unmatched. The CDR3 sequence is 16 residues long. The germline V gene encodes CDR1 SGDLS and CDR2 YYNGEE. The CDR3 bases are TGTGCCAGCAGCGTGTGGACAGGGAGATTCACAGATACGCAGTATTTT. Encoded protein: CASSVWTGRFTDTQYF.

The gene calls are TRBV20-1 and TRBJ2-1; D uncertain. Germline V CDR1 and CDR2: DFQATT, SNEGSKA (reference sequence). The CDR3 contains 13 residues. V was cut by 5 bases and J by 7 bases, with 15 bases left in between. The DNA for the CDR3 is TGCAGTGCTCCACTCCATGGATCGAATGAGCAGTTCTTC. Translating it yields CSAPLHGSNEQFF.

This clonotype was recorded a few times. The junction departs from germline at one end; a sequencing error may be responsible. The chain is built from TRBV11-2 and TRBJ2-1; D is possibly TRBD2 (6 bases). Germline-derived CDR1 and CDR2 are SGHAT and FQNNGV. This CDR3 contains 15 residues. The CDR3, as DNA: TGTGCCCGCAGCCCGGACGCTAGCGCATACAATGAGCAGTTCTTC. Encoded protein: CARSPDASAYNEQFF. Based on the CDR3 plus reference TRBV11-2 and TRBJ2-1, the full variable domain is EAGVAQSPRYKIIEKRQSVAFWCNPISGHATLYWYQQILGQGPKLLIQFQNNGVVDDSQLPKDRFSAERLKGVDSTLKIQPAKLEDSAVYLCARSPDASAYNEQFFGPGTRLTVL.

J is TRBJ2-7 and V is TRBV6-6; D not certain. Trimming left V 0 bases short and J 1 base short, with 10 bases between. This CDR3 is built from 15 residues. In germline, CDR1 is MNHNY, CDR2 SVGAGI (reference sequence). The CDR3 loop reads CASSYSGSSSYEQYF. The CDR3 bases are TGTGCCAGCAGTTACTCGGGGTCCTCTTCCTACGAGCAGTACTTC.

The J gene is TRBJ2-7, the V gene TRBV6-2 or TRBV6-3; perhaps TRBD2 as D (5 bases). The CDR3 sequence is 14 residues long. Germline assignment: CDR1 MNHEY and CDR2 SVGEGT. V lost 0 bases to trimming and J lost 6 bases, with 12 bases between them. The CDR3 protein is CASSYSGSYGEQYF. The CDR3 DNA reads as TGTGCCAGCAGTTACTCAGGGAGCTACGGCGAGCAGTACTTC.

This sequence joins TRBV6-2 or TRBV6-3 and TRBJ2-2; 10 bases line up with TRBD2. V lost 6 bases to trimming and J lost 5 bases; unmatched junction nucleotides: 9. The CDR3 loop spans 16 amino acids. CDR1 is MNHEY and CDR2 is SVGEGT in the germline V gene. CDR3 region: CASRNSGGAWTGELFF. The CDR3 DNA is TGTGCCAGCAGGAACAGCGGGGGGGCCTGGACCGGGGAGCTGTTTTTT.

The gene calls are TRBV5-1 and TRBJ1-1; D unresolved. Trimming pared 4 bases from V and 4 bases from J, leaving 17 bases between. Germline lookup yields CDR1 SGHRS and CDR2 YFSETQ. This CDR3 has 15 residues. The CDR3 sequence is CASSRDPVRSTEAFF. The CDR3, as DNA: TGCGCCAGCAGCCGTGATCCGGTGAGGAGCACTGAAGCTTTCTTT.

This clonotype has more than one count but fewer than ten. This chain uses TRBV5-1 with TRBJ2-3, with no clear D. This CDR3 is 14 amino acids long. Germline CDR1 reads SGHRS; CDR2 reads YFSETQ. Deletions cut 1 base from V and 6 bases from J, with 12 bases between. The CDR3 is CASSLYGRPDTQYF. The CDR3 bases are TGCGCCAGCAGCTTGTACGGGCGTCCGGATACGCAGTATTTT.

This clonotype turned up a few times. The chain combines TRBV28 with TRBJ2-6; D uncertain. This CDR3 comprises 14 residues. From germline, CDR1 is MDHEN and CDR2 SYDVKM. V was clipped by 7 bases and J by 0 bases, with 7 bases between them. The CDR3 nucleotides read TGTGCCAGCATAGGGTTCTCTGGGGCCAACGTCCTGACTTTC. Translated: CASIGFSGANVLTF.

The chain recombines TRBV4-1 with TRBJ2-7, with 7 bases that match TRBD1. The junction had 4 bases not matched to a gene; V was cut back by 2 bases and J by 3 bases. This CDR3 spans 14 amino acids. Germline V gene lookup returns CDR1 MGHRA and CDR2 YSYEKL. CDR3 nucleotides: TGCGCCAGCAGCCAATTGGGACAGAACTACGAGCAGTACTTC. Protein product: CASSQLGQNYEQYF.

The rearrangement joins TRBV6-1 to TRBJ2-4, with TRBD2 matching 10 bases. With V trimmed by 4 bases and J by 1 base, 4 bases remained unmatched. The germline CDR1 and CDR2 sequences are MNHNS and SASEGT. The length of the CDR3 is 16 residues. DNA of the CDR3: TGTGCCAGCAGTGGAACTAGCGGGGTTGCCAAAAACATTCAGTACTTC. Translated: CASSGTSGVAKNIQYF.

The sample holds a few counts of this clonotype. The rearrangement links TRBV29-1 to TRBJ1-4, with 9 bases identical to TRBD1. V gave up 5 bases and J gave up 0 bases; unmatched junction bases: 1. The CDR3 length is 14 residues. Germline CDR1 reads SQVTM; CDR2 reads ANQGSEA. Written as DNA, the CDR3 is TGCAGCGTTCGGACAGGGGCAACTAATGAAAAACTGTTTTTT. This codes for CSVRTGATNEKLFF.

This clonotype was seen a single time. The chain employs TRBV5-1 and TRBJ2-7; tentative D call: TRBD2 (5 bases). The germline V gene encodes CDR1 SGHRS and CDR2 YFSETQ. The V end lost 0 bases, the J end lost 3 bases, and 13 bases lay between the germline ends. CDR3 length: 15 amino acids. The DNA of the CDR3 is TGCGCCAGCAGCTTGGGCGTGCTGGGAGACTACGAGCAGTACTTC. Amino acids: CASSLGVLGDYEQYF.